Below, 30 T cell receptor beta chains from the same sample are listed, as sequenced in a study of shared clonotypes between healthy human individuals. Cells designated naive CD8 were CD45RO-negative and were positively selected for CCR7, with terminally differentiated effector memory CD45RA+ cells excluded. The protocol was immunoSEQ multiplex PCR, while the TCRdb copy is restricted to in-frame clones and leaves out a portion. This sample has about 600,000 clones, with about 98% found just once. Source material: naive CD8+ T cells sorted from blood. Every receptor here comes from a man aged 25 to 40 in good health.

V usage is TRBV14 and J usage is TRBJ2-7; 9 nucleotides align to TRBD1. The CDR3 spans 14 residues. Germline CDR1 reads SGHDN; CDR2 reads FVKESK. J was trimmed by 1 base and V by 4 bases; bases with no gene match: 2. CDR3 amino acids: CASSLGQGSYEQYF. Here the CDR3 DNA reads TGTGCCAGCAGCCTTGGACAGGGGTCCTACGAGCAGTACTTC.

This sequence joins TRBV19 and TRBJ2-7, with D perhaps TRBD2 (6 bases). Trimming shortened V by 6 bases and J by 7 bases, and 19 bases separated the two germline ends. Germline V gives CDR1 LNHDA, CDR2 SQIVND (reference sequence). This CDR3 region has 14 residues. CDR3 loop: CASRSILARGEQYF. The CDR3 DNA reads TGTGCCAGTAGATCGATCCTAGCGAGAGGGGAGCAGTACTTC.

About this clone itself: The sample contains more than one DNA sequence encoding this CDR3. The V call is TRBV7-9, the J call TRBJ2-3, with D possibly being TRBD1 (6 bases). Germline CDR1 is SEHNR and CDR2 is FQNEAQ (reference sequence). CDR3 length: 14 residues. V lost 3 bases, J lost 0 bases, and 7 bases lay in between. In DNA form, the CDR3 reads TGTGCCAGCAGCTTGGGGGCAAGCACAGATACGCAGTATTTT. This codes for CASSLGASTDTQYF.

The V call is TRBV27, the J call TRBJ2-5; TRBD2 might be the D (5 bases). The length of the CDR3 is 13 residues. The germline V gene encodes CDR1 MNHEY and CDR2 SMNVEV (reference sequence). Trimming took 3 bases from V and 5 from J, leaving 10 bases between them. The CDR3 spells CASSFRRAETQYF. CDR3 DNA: TGTGCCAGCAGTTTCCGGCGGGCGGAGACCCAGTACTTC.

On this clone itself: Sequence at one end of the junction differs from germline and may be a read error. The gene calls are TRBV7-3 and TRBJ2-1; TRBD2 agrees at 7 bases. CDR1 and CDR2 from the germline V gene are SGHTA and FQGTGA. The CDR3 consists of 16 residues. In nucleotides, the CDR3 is TGTGCCAGCAGCCTAACCGGACTAGACCCTTCCAATGAGCAGTTCTTC. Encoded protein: CASSLTGLDPSNEQFF.

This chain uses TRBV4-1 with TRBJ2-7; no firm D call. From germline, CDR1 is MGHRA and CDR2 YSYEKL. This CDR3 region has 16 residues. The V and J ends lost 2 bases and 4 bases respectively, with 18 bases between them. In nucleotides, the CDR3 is TGCGCCAGCAGCCAACCGTTTGGGCTGAGGAATTACGAGCAGTACTTC. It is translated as CASSQPFGLRNYEQYF.

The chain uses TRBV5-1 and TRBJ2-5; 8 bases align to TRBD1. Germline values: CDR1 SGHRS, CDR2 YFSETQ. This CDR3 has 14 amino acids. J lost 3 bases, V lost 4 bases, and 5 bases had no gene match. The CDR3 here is CASSVKQGEETQYF. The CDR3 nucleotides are TGCGCCAGCAGCGTAAAACAGGGGGAAGAGACCCAGTACTTC.

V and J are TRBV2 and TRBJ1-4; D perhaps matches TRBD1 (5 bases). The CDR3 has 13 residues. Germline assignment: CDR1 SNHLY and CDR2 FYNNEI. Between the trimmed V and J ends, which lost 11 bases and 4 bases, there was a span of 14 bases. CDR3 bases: TGTGCCGTTAAGGGGCCTCTTAATGAAAAACTGTTTTTT. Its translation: CAVKGPLNEKLFF.

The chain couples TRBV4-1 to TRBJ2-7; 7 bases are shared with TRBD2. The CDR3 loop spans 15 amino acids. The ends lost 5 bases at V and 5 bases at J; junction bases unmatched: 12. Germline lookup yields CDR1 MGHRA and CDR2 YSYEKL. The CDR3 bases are TGCGCCAGCAGCGGGAAGACTAGCCCAATCCACGAGCAGTACTTC. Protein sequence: CASSGKTSPIHEQYF.

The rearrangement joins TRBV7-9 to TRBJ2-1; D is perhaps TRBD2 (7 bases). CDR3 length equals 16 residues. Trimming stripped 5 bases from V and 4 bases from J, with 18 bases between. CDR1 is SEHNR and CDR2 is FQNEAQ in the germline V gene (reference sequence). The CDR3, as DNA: TGTGCCAGCAGCACCTCAGCCAAGGGGGGGTACAATGAGCAGTTCTTC. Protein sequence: CASSTSAKGGYNEQFF.

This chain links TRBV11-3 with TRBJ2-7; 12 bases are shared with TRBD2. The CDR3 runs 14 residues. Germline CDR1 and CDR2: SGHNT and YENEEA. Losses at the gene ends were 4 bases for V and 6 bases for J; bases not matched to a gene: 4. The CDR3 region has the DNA TGTGCCAGCAGCTCGTCACTAGCGGGAGGCGAGCAGTACTTC. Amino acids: CASSSSLAGGEQYF.

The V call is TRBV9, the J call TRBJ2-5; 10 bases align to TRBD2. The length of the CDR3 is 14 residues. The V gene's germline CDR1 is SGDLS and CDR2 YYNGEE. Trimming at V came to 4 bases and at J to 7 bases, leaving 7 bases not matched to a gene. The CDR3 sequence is CASSRLAGGGTQYF. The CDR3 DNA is TGTGCCAGCAGCCGCTTAGCGGGAGGTGGGACCCAGTACTTC.

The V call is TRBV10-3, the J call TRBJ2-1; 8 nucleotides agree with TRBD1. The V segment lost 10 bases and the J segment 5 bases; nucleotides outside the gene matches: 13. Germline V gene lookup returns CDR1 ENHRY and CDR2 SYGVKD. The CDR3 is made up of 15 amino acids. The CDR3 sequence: CATTPGQGFHNEQFF. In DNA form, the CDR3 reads TGTGCCACTACCCCCGGACAGGGTTTCCACAATGAGCAGTTCTTC.

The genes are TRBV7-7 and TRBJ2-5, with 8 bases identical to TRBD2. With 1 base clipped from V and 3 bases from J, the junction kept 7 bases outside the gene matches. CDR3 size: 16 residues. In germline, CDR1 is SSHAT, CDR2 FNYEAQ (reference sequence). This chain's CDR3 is CASSLELALAEETQYF. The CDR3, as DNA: TGTGCCAGCAGCTTAGAGCTGGCACTAGCGGAAGAGACCCAGTACTTC.

CDR3 coding DNA: TGTGCCAGCAGTTTGATAGGGAAACAGCCCCAGCATTTT. Its translation: CASSLIGKQPQHF. This chain uses TRBV27 with TRBJ1-5; D unclear. CDR1 is MNHEY and CDR2 is SMNVEV in the germline V gene (reference sequence). V shed 3 bases and J shed 7 bases, with 10 bases lying between them. This CDR3 is 13 amino acids long.

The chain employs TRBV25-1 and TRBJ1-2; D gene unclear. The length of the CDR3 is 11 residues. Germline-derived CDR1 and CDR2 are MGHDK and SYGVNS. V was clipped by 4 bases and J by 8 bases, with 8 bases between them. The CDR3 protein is CASSGGVGYTF. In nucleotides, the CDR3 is TGTGCCAGCAGTGGTGGGGTGGGCTACACCTTC.

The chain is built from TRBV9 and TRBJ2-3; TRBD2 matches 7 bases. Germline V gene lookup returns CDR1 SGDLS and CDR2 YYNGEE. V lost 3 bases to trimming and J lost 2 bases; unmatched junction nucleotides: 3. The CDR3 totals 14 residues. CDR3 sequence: CASSASGVTDTQYF. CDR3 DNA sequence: TGTGCCAGCAGCGCAAGCGGGGTCACAGATACGCAGTATTTT.

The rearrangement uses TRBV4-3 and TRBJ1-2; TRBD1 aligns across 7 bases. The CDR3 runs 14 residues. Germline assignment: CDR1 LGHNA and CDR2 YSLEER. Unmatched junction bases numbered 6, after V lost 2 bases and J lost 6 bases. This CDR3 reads CASSQLDRANGYTF. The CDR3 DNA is TGCGCCAGCAGCCAACTCGACAGGGCGAATGGCTACACCTTC.

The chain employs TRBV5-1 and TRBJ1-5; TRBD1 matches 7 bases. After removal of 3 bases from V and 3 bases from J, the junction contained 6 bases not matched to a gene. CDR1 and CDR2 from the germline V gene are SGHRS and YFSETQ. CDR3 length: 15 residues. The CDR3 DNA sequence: TGCGCCAGCAGCTGGGGGGGACAGCCCAATCAGCCCCAGCATTTT. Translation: CASSWGGQPNQPQHF.

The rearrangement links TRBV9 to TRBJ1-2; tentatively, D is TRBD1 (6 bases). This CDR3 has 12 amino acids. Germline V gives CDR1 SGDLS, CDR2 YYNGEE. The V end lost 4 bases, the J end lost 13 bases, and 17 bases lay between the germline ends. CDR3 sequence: CASSQNEGVCTF. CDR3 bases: TGTGCCAGCAGCCAGAACGAGGGGGTATGCACCTTC. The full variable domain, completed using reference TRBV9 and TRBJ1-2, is DSGVTQTPKHLITATGQRVTLRCSPRSGDLSVYWYQQSLDQGLQFLIQYYNGEERAKGNILERFSAQQFPDLHSELNLSSLELGDSALYFCASSQNEGVCTFGSGTRLTVV.

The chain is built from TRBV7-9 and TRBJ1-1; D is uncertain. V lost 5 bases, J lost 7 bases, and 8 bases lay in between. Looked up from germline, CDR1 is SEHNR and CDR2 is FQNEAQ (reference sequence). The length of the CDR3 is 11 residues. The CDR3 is CASSEPIEAFF. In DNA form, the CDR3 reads TGTGCCAGCAGCGAACCGATTGAAGCTTTCTTT. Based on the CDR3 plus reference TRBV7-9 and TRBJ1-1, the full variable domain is DTGVSQNPRHKITKRGQNVTFRCDPISEHNRLYWYRQTLGQGPEFLTYFQNEAQLEKSRLLSDRFSAERPKGSFSTLEIQRTEQGDSAMYLCASSEPIEAFFGQGTRLTVV.

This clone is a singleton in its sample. The CDR3 region is CASSPGEGQETQYF. DNA of the CDR3: TGTGCCTCCAGCCCCGGGGAGGGCCAAGAGACCCAGTACTTC. The chain couples TRBV5-6 to TRBJ2-5; 7 bases line up with TRBD2. The CDR3 totals 14 residues. Losses at the gene ends were 10 bases for V and 1 base for J; bases not matched to a gene: 10. Germline CDR1 reads SGHDT; CDR2 reads YYEEEE.

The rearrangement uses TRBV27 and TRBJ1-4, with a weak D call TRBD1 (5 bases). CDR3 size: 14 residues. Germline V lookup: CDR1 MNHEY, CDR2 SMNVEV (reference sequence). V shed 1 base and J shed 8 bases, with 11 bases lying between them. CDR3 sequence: CASSLLGLGEKLFF. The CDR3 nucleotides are TGTGCCAGCAGTTTATTGGGGCTCGGAGAAAAACTGTTTTTT.

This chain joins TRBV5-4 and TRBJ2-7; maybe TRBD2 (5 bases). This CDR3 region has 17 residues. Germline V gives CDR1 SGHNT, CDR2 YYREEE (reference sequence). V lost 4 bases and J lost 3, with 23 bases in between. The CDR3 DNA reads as TGTGCCAGCAGCCTCCCGTCCGGGGTCGGAATTGACTACGAGCAGTACTTC. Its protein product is CASSLPSGVGIDYEQYF. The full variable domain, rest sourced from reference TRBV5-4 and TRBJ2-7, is ETGVTQSPTHLIKTRGQQVTLRCSSQSGHNTVSWYQQALGQGPQFIFQYYREEENGRGNFPPRFSGLQFPNYSSELNVNALELDDSALYLCASSLPSGVGIDYEQYFGPGTRLTVT.

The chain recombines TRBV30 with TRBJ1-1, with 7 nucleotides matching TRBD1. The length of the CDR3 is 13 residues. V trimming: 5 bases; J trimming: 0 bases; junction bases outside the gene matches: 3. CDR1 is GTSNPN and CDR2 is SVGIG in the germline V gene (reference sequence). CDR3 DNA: TGTGCCTGGGCACAGGGGATGAACACTGAAGCTTTCTTT. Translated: CAWAQGMNTEAFF.

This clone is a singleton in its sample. This CDR3 is CASSSPRDSFGAFF. The CDR3 DNA follows: TGTGCCAGCAGCTCCCCCCGGGACAGCTTTGGGGCTTTCTTT. The gene calls are TRBV7-9 and TRBJ1-1, with 7 bases fitting TRBD1. CDR1 SEHNR and CDR2 FQNEAQ come from the germline V gene (reference sequence). The CDR3 covers 14 residues. Unmatched junction bases numbered 13, after V lost 4 bases and J lost 11 bases.

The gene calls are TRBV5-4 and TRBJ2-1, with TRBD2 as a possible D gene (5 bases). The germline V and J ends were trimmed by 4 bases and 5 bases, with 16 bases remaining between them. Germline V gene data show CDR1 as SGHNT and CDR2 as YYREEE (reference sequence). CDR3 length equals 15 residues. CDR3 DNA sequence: TGTGCCAGCAGCGCCCCGGGATCGGGAAACAATGAGCAGTTCTTC. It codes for CASSAPGSGNNEQFF. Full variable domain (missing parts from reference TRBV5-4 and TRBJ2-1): ETGVTQSPTHLIKTRGQQVTLRCSSQSGHNTVSWYQQALGQGPQFIFQYYREEENGRGNFPPRFSGLQFPNYSSELNVNALELDDSALYLCASSAPGSGNNEQFFGPGTRLTVL.

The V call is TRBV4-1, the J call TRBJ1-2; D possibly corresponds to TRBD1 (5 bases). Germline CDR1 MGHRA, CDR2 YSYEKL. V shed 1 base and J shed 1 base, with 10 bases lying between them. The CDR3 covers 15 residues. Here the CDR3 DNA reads TGCGCCAGCAGCCAAGTACAGGAGGATAACTATGGCTACACCTTC. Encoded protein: CASSQVQEDNYGYTF.

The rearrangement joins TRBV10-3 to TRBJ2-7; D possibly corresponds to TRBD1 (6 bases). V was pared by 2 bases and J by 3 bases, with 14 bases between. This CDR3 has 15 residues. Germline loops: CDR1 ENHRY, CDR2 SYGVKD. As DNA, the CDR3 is TGTGCCATCAGTGAGACAGGGACGGGAAGCTACGAGCAGTACTTC. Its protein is CAISETGTGSYEQYF.

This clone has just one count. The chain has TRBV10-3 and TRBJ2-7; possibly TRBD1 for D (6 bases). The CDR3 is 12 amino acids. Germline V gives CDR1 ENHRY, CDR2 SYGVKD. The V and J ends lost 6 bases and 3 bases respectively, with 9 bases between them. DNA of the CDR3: TGTGCCATCAGGACAGGTTTCTACGAGCAGTACTTC. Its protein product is CAIRTGFYEQYF.